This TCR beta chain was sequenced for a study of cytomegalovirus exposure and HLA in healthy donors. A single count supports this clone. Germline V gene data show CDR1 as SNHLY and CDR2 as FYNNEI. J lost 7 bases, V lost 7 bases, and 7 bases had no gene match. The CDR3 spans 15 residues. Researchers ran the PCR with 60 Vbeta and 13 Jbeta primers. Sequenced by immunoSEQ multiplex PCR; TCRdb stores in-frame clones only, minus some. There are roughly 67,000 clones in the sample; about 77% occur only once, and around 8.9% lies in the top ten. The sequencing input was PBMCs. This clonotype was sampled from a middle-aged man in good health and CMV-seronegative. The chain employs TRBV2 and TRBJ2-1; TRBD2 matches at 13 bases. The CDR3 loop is CASTPTSGGRNEQFF. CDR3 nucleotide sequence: TGTGCCAGCACTCCGACTAGCGGGGGGCGGAATGAGCAGTTCTTC.